The 29 T cell receptor beta chains reported below all come from one sample, sequenced in a study of blood T cell repertoires in COVID-19. Method: immunoSEQ multiplex PCR; TCRdb's copy keeps in-frame clones and lacks some. This table holds more than 250,000 clones, more than 90% found once. Sequenced: PBMCs or T cells enriched from blood (not recorded which). These receptors all come from a woman in her twenties or thirties who had recovered from COVID-19.

The chain is built from TRBV28 and TRBJ1-5, with D unclear. With 7 bases removed from V and 2 bases from J, the gap between germline ends came to 15 bases. Looked up from germline, CDR1 is MDHEN and CDR2 is SYDVKM. CDR3 length equals 15 residues. In DNA, the CDR3 is TGTGCCAGCACCCAGGCGATGGGAGGCAATCAGCCCCAGCATTTT. It translates to CASTQAMGGNQPQHF.

The genes are TRBV4-1 and TRBJ2-3; D remains unclear. The CDR3 covers 13 residues. Germline V gene sequence: CDR1 MGHRA, CDR2 YSYEKL. Trimming shortened V by 4 bases and J by 3 bases, and 8 bases separated the two germline ends. CDR3 nucleotide sequence: TGCGCCAGCAGCCGCCTAACTACAGATACGCAGTATTTT. It is translated as CASSRLTTDTQYF.

The V gene is TRBV5-5, the J gene TRBJ2-2; D unresolved. V lost 2 bases to trimming and J lost 6 bases, with 5 bases between them. The CDR3 sequence is 12 residues long. Germline lookup yields CDR1 SGHKS and CDR2 YYEKEE (reference sequence). In DNA, the CDR3 is TGTGCCAGCAGCTTATTCGCCGGGGAGCTGTTTTTT. Translating it yields CASSLFAGELFF.

The genes are TRBV7-3 and TRBJ2-3; the match to TRBD2 covers 13 bases. The trim removed 3 bases at V and 6 bases at J, leaving 3 bases unmatched. Per germline, CDR1 SGHTA and CDR2 FQGTGA. The CDR3 runs to 15 residues. CDR3 sequence reads: CASSFGTSGTDTQYF. The CDR3 DNA follows: TGTGCCAGCAGCTTCGGGACTAGCGGGACCGATACGCAGTATTTT.

This chain connects TRBV28 to TRBJ1-5; D ambiguous. The ends were cut back, 6 bases at V and 0 bases at J, with 6 bases in the middle. The germline gives CDR1 MDHEN, CDR2 SYDVKM. This CDR3 contains 13 residues. Here the CDR3 reads CASSTYSNQPQHF. The CDR3 DNA reads as TGTGCCAGCAGCACATATAGCAATCAGCCCCAGCATTTT.

The genes are TRBV5-1 and TRBJ1-2; TRBD1 matches at 8 bases. The CDR3 consists of 12 residues. CDR1 is SGHRS, CDR2 YFSETQ, per germline. J gave up 12 bases and V 4 bases, and 8 bases lay outside the gene matches. In nucleotides, the CDR3 is TGCGCCAGCAGCCCGGACAGGGCCGAACACACCTTC. This sequence encodes CASSPDRAEHTF. Variable domain in full (rest from reference TRBV5-1 and TRBJ1-2): KAGVTQTPRYLIKTRGQQVTLSCSPISGHRSVSWYQQTPGQGLQFLFEYFSETQRNKGNFPGRFSGRQFSNSRSEMNVSTLELGDSALYLCASSPDRAEHTFGSGTRLTVV.

The chain combines TRBV19 with TRBJ2-1, with 7 bases that match TRBD2. Germline V gene data show CDR1 as LNHDA and CDR2 as SQIVND (reference sequence). This CDR3 region has 15 residues. V was pared by 3 bases and J by 4 bases, with 6 bases of the junction left unmatched. The CDR3 DNA is TGTGCCAGTAGTATTCGGGAGGCCGGGTACAATGAGCAGTTCTTC. Residues: CASSIREAGYNEQFF.

Only one count was recorded for this clone. The chain recombines TRBV11-2 with TRBJ2-1, with 9 positions matching TRBD2. V gave up 2 bases and J gave up 6 bases; unmatched junction bases: 5. This CDR3 contains 15 residues. Germline CDR1 reads SGHAT; CDR2 reads FQNNGV. The CDR3 bases are TGTGCCAGCAGCTTAAAGGCGGGGGGGGTCAATGAGCAGTTCTTC. It specifies CASSLKAGGVNEQFF.

The rearrangement links TRBV4-1 to TRBJ2-3; D is perhaps TRBD2 (5 bases). Germline assignment: CDR1 MGHRA and CDR2 YSYEKL. The CDR3 is 11 residues long. The germline V and J ends were trimmed by 4 bases and 6 bases, with 5 bases remaining between them. In nucleotides, the CDR3 is TGCGCCAGCAGCCCGGGGGATACGCAGTATTTT. Protein: CASSPGDTQYF.

The rearrangement joins TRBV12-3 or TRBV12-4 to TRBJ2-7; TRBD1 matches at 7 bases. V shed 6 bases, J shed 4 bases, and the junction held 3 bases outside the gene matches. This CDR3 has 12 residues. For the CDR3, the DNA is TGTGCCAGCAGCCCACAGGGGTACGAGCAGTACTTC. Translation: CASSPQGYEQYF.

The gene calls are TRBV7-9 and TRBJ2-5; TRBD2 aligns across 9 bases. Germline CDR1 reads SEHNR; CDR2 reads FQNEAQ (reference sequence). The CDR3 runs to 14 residues. V was pared by 5 bases and J by 5 bases, with 6 bases of the junction left unmatched. The CDR3 is CASSAAGGRETQYF. The CDR3 DNA sequence: TGTGCCAGCAGCGCAGCGGGGGGCCGGGAGACCCAGTACTTC.

The rearrangement links TRBV28 to TRBJ2-7, with 9 positions matching TRBD2. CDR3 size: 15 residues. Trimming at V came to 4 bases and at J to 7 bases, leaving 11 bases not matched to a gene. Germline V gene lookup returns CDR1 MDHEN and CDR2 SYDVKM. In nucleotides, the CDR3 is TGTGCCAGCAGTTCTCAGGTAGCGGGAGTCGAGGAGCAGTACTTC. Encoded protein: CASSSQVAGVEEQYF.

The rearrangement joins TRBV28 to TRBJ2-5, with a possible D match to TRBD1 (5 bases). V dropped 6 bases and J dropped 2 bases, with 10 bases sitting between them. The CDR3 totals 13 residues. Germline V lookup: CDR1 MDHEN, CDR2 SYDVKM. CDR3 in amino acids: CASRPGAQETQYF. CDR3 in DNA: TGTGCCAGCAGGCCTGGGGCTCAAGAGACCCAGTACTTC.

The rearrangement links TRBV5-4 to TRBJ2-7; TRBD2 matches 7 bases. Germline values: CDR1 SGHNT, CDR2 YYREEE (reference sequence). The J segment lost 1 base and the V segment lost 0 bases, leaving 4 bases of the junction unmatched. This CDR3 contains 15 residues. The CDR3 bases are TGTGCCAGCAGCTTGGGTAGCGGGTTGTCCTACGAGCAGTACTTC. Translating gives CASSLGSGLSYEQYF.

The chain joins TRBV6-5 to TRBJ2-7, with 12 nucleotides matching TRBD1. The V and J ends lost 0 bases and 9 bases, in that order; junction bases with no gene match: 6. Germline CDR1 MNHEY, CDR2 SVGAGI. The CDR3 loop spans 15 amino acids. Here the CDR3 DNA reads TGTGCCAGCAGTTACTCGACCGGGACAGGGGGCTGGCAGTACTTC. It specifies CASSYSTGTGGWQYF.

This chain connects TRBV28 to TRBJ2-7; D possibly corresponds to TRBD2 (6 bases). Trimming removed 3 bases from V and 2 bases from J, with 11 bases in between. The germline V gene has CDR1 MDHEN and CDR2 SYDVKM. This CDR3 region has 14 residues. This chain's CDR3 is CASSFGGLPYEQYF. As DNA, the CDR3 is TGTGCCAGCAGTTTCGGGGGACTCCCCTACGAGCAGTACTTC.

This chain uses TRBV5-5 with TRBJ1-4; a weak D match, TRBD1 (6 bases). V lost 4 bases and J lost 3, with 13 bases in between. CDR3 length: 15 residues. Germline loops: CDR1 SGHKS, CDR2 YYEKEE (reference sequence). CDR3 loop: CASSITGSPNEKLFF. The CDR3 nucleotides read TGTGCCAGCAGCATAACAGGGTCCCCTAATGAAAAACTGTTTTTT.

CDR3 amino acids: CASRRSSGTGVEYNEQFF. The CDR3 DNA reads as TGTGCCAGCAGAAGATCCTCCGGGACAGGGGTAGAATACAATGAGCAGTTCTTC. This sequence joins TRBV7-9 and TRBJ2-1; 10 bases agree with TRBD1. Germline-derived CDR1 and CDR2 are SEHNR and FQNEAQ (reference sequence). CDR3 length: 18 amino acids. Trimming removed 6 bases from V and 4 bases from J; junction bases left unmatched: 15.

The chain joins TRBV7-2 to TRBJ1-2, with 9 nucleotides matching TRBD1. The CDR3 sequence is 13 residues long. The V and J ends lost 5 bases and 8 bases, in that order; junction bases with no gene match: 6. The germline CDR1 and CDR2 sequences are SGHTA and FQGNSA. The CDR3 reads CASSLQGARGYTF. CDR3 DNA: TGTGCCAGCAGCCTACAGGGGGCTCGGGGCTACACCTTC.

The rearrangement uses TRBV3-1 (or the pseudogene TRBV3-2) and TRBJ2-3; tentative D call: TRBD2 (7 bases). Deletions cut 3 bases from V and 8 bases from J, with 15 bases between. Germline CDR1 and CDR2: LGHDT and YNNKEL (reference sequence). The CDR3 runs 14 residues. The CDR3, as DNA: TGTGCCAGCAGCCAGCCCGGGGGGCCTGGTACGCAGTATTTT. Amino acids: CASSQPGGPGTQYF.

This clone appeared a single time. The rearrangement joins TRBV7-6 to TRBJ1-5; TRBD1 aligns across 11 bases. There are 15 residues in the CDR3. The germline CDR1 and CDR2 sequences are SGHVS and FNYEAQ. With 5 bases clipped from V and 5 bases from J, the junction kept 5 bases outside the gene matches. The chain's CDR3 is CASSPGTGGDQPQHF. The CDR3 DNA reads TGTGCCAGCAGCCCAGGGACAGGGGGTGATCAGCCCCAGCATTTT.

V and J are TRBV6-2 or TRBV6-3 and TRBJ2-2; possibly TRBD1 for D (6 bases). The CDR3 has 15 amino acids. CDR1 and CDR2 (germline): MNHEY, SVGEGT. Trimming shortened V by 5 bases and J by 3 bases, and 13 bases separated the two germline ends. The CDR3 spells CASSASGHYTGELFF. The CDR3 DNA follows: TGTGCCAGCAGTGCATCGGGACACTACACCGGGGAGCTGTTTTTT.

The rearrangement joins TRBV5-1 to TRBJ2-7; 9 nucleotides agree with TRBD1. Germline CDR1 reads SGHRS; CDR2 reads YFSETQ. V gave up 4 bases and J gave up 3 bases; unmatched junction bases: 2. This CDR3 region has 13 residues. The CDR3 reads CASSGGQGYEQYF. The DNA for the CDR3 is TGCGCCAGCAGCGGGGGACAGGGCTACGAGCAGTACTTC.

In its sample, this clone was seen a few times. The chain is built from TRBV2 and TRBJ2-7; D is unresolved. V was pared by 2 bases and J by 3 bases, with 2 bases between. This CDR3 has 11 amino acids. Germline-derived CDR1 and CDR2 are SNHLY and FYNNEI. CDR3 protein: CASSEYYEQYF. CDR3 in DNA: TGTGCCAGCAGTGAATACTACGAGCAGTACTTC.

This sequence joins TRBV19 and TRBJ2-2; a possible D gene is TRBD2 (6 bases). The CDR3 is made up of 14 amino acids. V shed 9 bases and J shed 4 bases, with 15 bases lying between them. Germline loops: CDR1 LNHDA, CDR2 SQIVND (reference sequence). The CDR3 sequence: CASDGSPGTGELFF. Here the CDR3 DNA reads TGTGCCAGCGACGGGAGCCCGGGCACCGGGGAGCTGTTTTTT.

The genes are TRBV19 and TRBJ1-2; 7 bases agree with TRBD1. The junction had 9 bases not matched to a gene; V was cut back by 7 bases and J by 7 bases. The CDR3 contains 13 residues. Germline loops: CDR1 LNHDA, CDR2 SQIVND (reference sequence). CDR3 coding DNA: TGTGCCAGTAAGCCTGACAGGGCCGGTGGCTACACCTTC. This codes for CASKPDRAGGYTF.

The chain is built from TRBV11-3 and TRBJ2-7; a possible D gene is TRBD1 (7 bases). V was shortened by 0 bases and J by 7 bases, with 19 bases between the two germline ends. The CDR3 spans 16 residues. The germline V gene has CDR1 SGHNT and CDR2 YENEEA. This CDR3 reads CASSLEGQGGWREQYF. The CDR3 region has the DNA TGTGCCAGCAGCTTAGAGGGGCAGGGGGGATGGCGGGAGCAGTACTTC. The full variable domain, its missing parts supplied by reference TRBV11-3 and TRBJ2-7, is EAGVVQSPRYKIIEKKQPVAFWCNPISGHNTLYWYLQNLGQGPELLIRYENEEAVDDSQLPKDRFSAERLKGVDSTLKIQPAELGDSAVYLCASSLEGQGGWREQYFGPGTRLTVT.

This clone was detected once. The chain links TRBV5-1 to TRBJ1-2; D perhaps matches TRBD1 (5 bases). Germline CDR1 SGHRS, CDR2 YFSETQ. The CDR3 has 14 amino acids. Trimming cost V 0 bases and J 6 bases, with 12 bases left between them. Here the CDR3 DNA reads TGCGCCAGCAGCTTGGAAAGGGGTAATAATGGCTACACCTTC. This translates into CASSLERGNNGYTF.

This chain joins TRBV4-1 and TRBJ2-3; 12 positions agree with TRBD2. V was pared by 4 bases and J by 5 bases, with 4 bases of the junction left unmatched. Germline V CDR1 and CDR2: MGHRA, YSYEKL. CDR3 size: 15 residues. Here the CDR3 DNA reads TGCGCCAGCAGCCCTAGCGGGGGGGTCGGAGATACGCAGTATTTT. Translation gives CASSPSGGVGDTQYF.